The present T cell receptor beta chain was sequenced within a study of blood T cell repertoires in COVID-19. This CDR3 is built from 17 residues. Germline values: CDR1 MNHEY, CDR2 SVGEGT. The ends lost 0 bases at V and 4 bases at J; junction bases unmatched: 3. The data were produced by immunoSEQ multiplex PCR, yet TCRdb's version contains in-frame clones alone and is incomplete. The table lists over 150,000 clones, roughly 81% of them singletons. The V call is TRBV6-2 or TRBV6-3, the J call TRBJ2-3; TRBD2 matches at 14 bases. This receptor was taken from a man aged 35-49 years with acute or convalescent COVID-19. Input material: peripheral blood. CDR3 nucleotide sequence: TGTGCCAGCAGTTACTCGACTAGCGGGGGGGCGCCAGATACGCAGTATTTT. This translates into CASSYSTSGGAPDTQYF.